This is a list of T cell receptor beta chains from one sample in a study of spatial heterogeneity in lung cancer. TCRdb independently ran MiXCR on the 5' RACE reads; one entry per CDR3 protein. The repertoire holds 95,000 or so distinct CDR3 sequences, with approximately 8.9% as singletons. The starting material was PBMCs, obtained at surgery. These TCRs come from a male donor with early-stage non-small cell lung cancer. CDR3s include the opening cysteine and the closing phenylalanine or tryptophan. A D gene is named only where the DNA matches it firmly. Size values are once, few and many counts, or a class for expanded clones, and some rows have none.

j_call | v_call | clone_size | d_call | cdr3_nt | cdr3_aa
TRBJ2-7 | TRBV2 | NA | NA | TGTGCCAGCAGTGTTTGGGGCGAGCAGTACTTC | CASSVWGEQYF
TRBJ2-5 | TRBV27 | NA | TRBD1 | TGTGCCAGCAGTGAGGACAGGGACAAAGAGACCCAGTACTTC | CASSEDRDKETQYF
TRBJ1-5 | TRBV19 | few | NA | TGTGCCAGTAGGGACAGCCTTAGCAATCAGCCCCAGCATTTT | CASRDSLSNQPQHF
TRBJ2-2 | TRBV18 | NA | NA | TGTGCCAGCTCACCTACAGGCTCCGGGGAGCTGTTTTTT | CASSPTGSGELFF
TRBJ1-6 | TRBV27 | NA | TRBD1 | TGTGCCAGCAGCTACGGACAGGCCGGGGGTTCACCCCTCCACTTT | CASSYGQAGGSPLHF
TRBJ2-2 | TRBV5-1 | many | NA | TGCGCCAGCAGCTTGCGGGGGCCGGACACCGGGGAGCTGTTTTTT | CASSLRGPDTGELFF
TRBJ2-3 | TRBV20-1 | NA | NA | TGCAGTGCGGCGACTAGTTCGGAAGATACGCAGTATTTT | CSAATSSEDTQYF
TRBJ2-2 | TRBV2 | NA | NA | TGTGCCAGCGGGGAAGATACCGGGGAGCTGTTTTTT | CASGEDTGELFF
TRBJ1-1 | TRBV18 | NA | TRBD1 | TGTGCCAGCTCAGCCCTCGGACAGGGTCGGACTGAAGCTTTCTTT | CASSALGQGRTEAFF
TRBJ2-7 | TRBV3-1 | once | TRBD2 | TGTGCCAGCAGCCAAGGGGCCGGGGGGGCCCACGAGCAGTACTTC | CASSQGAGGAHEQYF
TRBJ1-2 | TRBV12-3/TRBV12-4 | many | TRBD1 | TGTGCCAGCAGTCGGACAGGGGGAAGGTATGGCTACACCTTC | CASSRTGGRYGYTF
TRBJ2-3 | TRBV5-1 | few | NA | TGCGCCAGCAGCTTACAGGGTCCCGTGGATACGCAGTATTTT | CASSLQGPVDTQYF
TRBJ2-3 | TRBV10-3 | many | NA | TGTGCCATCAGGCGACAGGACCCCACAGATACGCAGTATTTT | CAIRRQDPTDTQYF
TRBJ2-7 | TRBV29-1 | many | TRBD2 | TGCAGCGGACGACTAGCAAAGACCTACGAGCAGTACTTC | CSGRLAKTYEQYF
TRBJ2-7 | TRBV15 | NA | TRBD1 | TGTGCCACCAGCAGACCCTCTGGACAGGGGTACGAGCAGTACTTC | CATSRPSGQGYEQYF
TRBJ2-1 | TRBV5-1 | NA | TRBD2 | TGCGCCAGCAGCCAACGGTCTAGCGGGAGTTTCGGGGATGAGCAGTTCTTC | CASSQRSSGSFGDEQFF
TRBJ1-4 | TRBV19 | many | NA | TGTGCCAGTAGTATCGTAGCCCCTGAAAAACTGTTTTTT | CASSIVAPEKLFF
TRBJ1-5 | TRBV15 | NA | TRBD1 | TGTGCCACTGGGGACAGGGACAATCAGCCCCAGCATTTT | CATGDRDNQPQHF
TRBJ2-6 | TRBV6-2/TRBV6-3 | many | NA | TGTGCCAGCAGACGTGCGGGGGCCAACGTCCTGACTTTC | CASRRAGANVLTF
TRBJ2-3 | TRBV7-9 | few | NA | TGTGCCAGCAGCTTAGCGCGGTTTCCAGATACGCAGTATTTT | CASSLARFPDTQYF
TRBJ2-1 | TRBV11-2 | many | NA | TGTGCCAGCAGTATCGCCGGGACCCGAGGGAATGAGCAGTTCTTC | CASSIAGTRGNEQFF
TRBJ2-3 | TRBV10-2 | NA | TRBD1 | TGCGCCAGCAGACAGGGGGGAACAGATACGCAGTATTTT | CASRQGGTDTQYF
TRBJ2-3 | TRBV5-4 | few | TRBD2 | TGTGCCAGCAGCCCCGCCGGGAGGCTTAGCACAGATACGCAGTATTTT | CASSPAGRLSTDTQYF
TRBJ2-7 | TRBV28 | many | NA | TGTGCCAGCACCCCCGTGGGAGCAGGTGAAGAGCAGTACTTC | CASTPVGAGEEQYF
TRBJ2-2 | TRBV4-1 | few | NA | TGCGCCAGCAGCCAGGCTTGGGCCGGGGAGCTGTTTTTT | CASSQAWAGELFF
TRBJ1-1 | TRBV20-1 | many | NA | TGCAGTGCCCGACCGAGAGGGGCGCTGAACACTGAAGCTTTCTTT | CSARPRGALNTEAFF
TRBJ2-3 | TRBV28 | many | NA | TGTGCCAGCAGACGGGCGGGTAGCACAGATACGCAGTATTTT | CASRRAGSTDTQYF
TRBJ2-1 | TRBV10-3 | few | NA | TGTGCCATCAGGGACCCTAACAATGAGCAGTTCTTC | CAIRDPNNEQFF